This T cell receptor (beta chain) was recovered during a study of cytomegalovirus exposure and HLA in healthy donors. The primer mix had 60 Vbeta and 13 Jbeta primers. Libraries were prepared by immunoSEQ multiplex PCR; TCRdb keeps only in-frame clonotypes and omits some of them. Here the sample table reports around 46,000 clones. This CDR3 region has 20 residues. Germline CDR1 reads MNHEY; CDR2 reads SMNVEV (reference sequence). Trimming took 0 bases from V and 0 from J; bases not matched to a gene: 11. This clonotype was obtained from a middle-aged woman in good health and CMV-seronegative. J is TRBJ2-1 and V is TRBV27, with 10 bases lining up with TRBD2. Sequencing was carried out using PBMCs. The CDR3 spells CASSLSYRTSGPSSYNEQFF. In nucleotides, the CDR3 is TGTGCCAGCAGTTTATCGTATCGGACTAGCGGACCGAGCTCCTACAATGAGCAGTTCTTC.